The sequence of this T cell receptor (beta chain) was determined in a study of blood T cell repertoires in COVID-19. For the study at large: Acute-phase and convalescent COVID-19 samples originated in the United States, Italy and Spain. PBMCs, B-cell-depleted T cells, or T cells were the source of the cDNA or gDNA that made up the material.

Germline V CDR1 and CDR2: GTSNPN, SVGIG (reference sequence). The V end was cut by 4 bases, the J end by 10 bases, with 14 bases between. The CDR3 is made up of 13 amino acids. TCRdb keeps only in-frame clones here, not all; method: immunoSEQ multiplex PCR. The profile covers some 95,000 clones, with about four fifths appearing a single time and around a quarter taken by the ten largest. This TCR was sampled from a man between 65 and 79 years old with acute or convalescent COVID-19. The sample was peripheral blood. The gene calls are TRBV30 and TRBJ1-6; TRBD1 might be the D (5 bases). Written as DNA, the CDR3 is TGTGCCTGGATTATGTCGGGGGGGTCACCCCTCCACTTT. Amino acid sequence: CAWIMSGGSPLHF.